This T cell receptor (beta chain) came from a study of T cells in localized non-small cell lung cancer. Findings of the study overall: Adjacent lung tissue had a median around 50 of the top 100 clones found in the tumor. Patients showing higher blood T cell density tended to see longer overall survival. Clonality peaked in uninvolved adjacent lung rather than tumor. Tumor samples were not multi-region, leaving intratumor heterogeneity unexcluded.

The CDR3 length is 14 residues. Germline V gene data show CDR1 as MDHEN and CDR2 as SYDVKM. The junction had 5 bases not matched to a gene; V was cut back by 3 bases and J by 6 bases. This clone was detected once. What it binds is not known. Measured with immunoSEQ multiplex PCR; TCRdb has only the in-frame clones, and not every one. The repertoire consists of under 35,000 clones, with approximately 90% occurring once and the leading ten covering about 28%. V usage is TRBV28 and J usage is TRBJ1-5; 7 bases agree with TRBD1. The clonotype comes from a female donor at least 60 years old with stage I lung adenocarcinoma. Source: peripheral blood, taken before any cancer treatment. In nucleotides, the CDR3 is TGTGCCAGCAGTTTTAGACAGGGATTTCAGCCCCAGCATTTT. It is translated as CASSFRQGFQPQHF. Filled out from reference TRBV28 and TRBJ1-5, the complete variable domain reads DVKVTQSSRYLVKRTGEKVFLECVQDMDHENMFWYRQDPGLGLRLIYFSYDVKMKEKGDIPEGYSVSREKKERFSLILESASTNQTSMYLCASSFRQGFQPQHFGDGTRLSIL.